The source of this TCR beta chain is a study of shared clonotypes between healthy human individuals. Whole-study context: The people who gave samples were a couple of women and a few men aged 18 to 49. CD4 naive and memory got three plates each, CD8 naive two, CD8 memory one.

On this clone: This sample also contains other DNA sequences that code for the same CDR3.

The DNA input per sorted-subset replicate PCR was 200 ng, corresponding to roughly 30,000 T cell genomes. Clones were sequenced by immunoSEQ multiplex PCR, and TCRdb holds only the in-frame ones, with some missing. Here the sample spans roughly 1,500,000 clones, approximately 98% being singletons. Per the germline V gene, CDR1 is SQVTM and CDR2 is ANQGSEA. There are 14 residues in the CDR3. The V segment lost 3 bases and the J segment 4 bases; nucleotides outside the gene matches: 6. The V call is TRBV29-1, the J call TRBJ2-3; the match to TRBD1 covers 8 bases. The clonotype was recovered from a man aged 30 to 45 in good health. The sample taken for sequencing was naive CD4+ T cells sorted from blood. The subset was: CD45RA+ positively selected. The CDR3 coding sequence is TGCAGCGTTGAGGGTGGACAGGGATCAGATACGCAGTATTTT. The encoded protein is CSVEGGQGSDTQYF.